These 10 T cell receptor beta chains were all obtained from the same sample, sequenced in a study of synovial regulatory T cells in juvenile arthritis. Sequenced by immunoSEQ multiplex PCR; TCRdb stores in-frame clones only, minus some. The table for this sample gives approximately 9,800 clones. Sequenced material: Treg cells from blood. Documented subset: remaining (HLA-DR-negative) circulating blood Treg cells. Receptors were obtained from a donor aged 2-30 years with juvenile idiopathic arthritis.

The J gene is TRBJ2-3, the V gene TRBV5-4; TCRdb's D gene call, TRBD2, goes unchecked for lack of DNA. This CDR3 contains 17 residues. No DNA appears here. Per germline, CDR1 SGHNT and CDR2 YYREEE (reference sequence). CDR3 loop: CASSLGTSGISTDTQYF.

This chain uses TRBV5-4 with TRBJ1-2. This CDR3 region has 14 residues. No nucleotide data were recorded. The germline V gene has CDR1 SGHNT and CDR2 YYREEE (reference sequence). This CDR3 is CASSFGVTMSGYTF.

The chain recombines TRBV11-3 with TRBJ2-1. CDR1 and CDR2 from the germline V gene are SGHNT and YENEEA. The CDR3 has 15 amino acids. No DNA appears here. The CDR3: CASSLVGESYNEQFF.

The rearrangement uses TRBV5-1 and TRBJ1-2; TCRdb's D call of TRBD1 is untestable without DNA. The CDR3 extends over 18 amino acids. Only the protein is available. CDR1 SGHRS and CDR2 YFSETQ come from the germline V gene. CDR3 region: CASSWSTGGPLANYGYTF.

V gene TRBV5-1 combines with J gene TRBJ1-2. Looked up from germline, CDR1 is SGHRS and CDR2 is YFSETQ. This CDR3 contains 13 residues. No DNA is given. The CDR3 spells CASSFGGNYGYTF.

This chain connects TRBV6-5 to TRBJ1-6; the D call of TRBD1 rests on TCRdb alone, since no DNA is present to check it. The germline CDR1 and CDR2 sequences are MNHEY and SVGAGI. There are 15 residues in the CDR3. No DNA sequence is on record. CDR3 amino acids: CASTNPQGVGSPLHF.

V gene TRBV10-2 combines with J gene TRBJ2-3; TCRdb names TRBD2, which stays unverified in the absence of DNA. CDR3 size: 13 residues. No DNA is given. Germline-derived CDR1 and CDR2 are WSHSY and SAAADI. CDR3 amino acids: CATIIEGLDTQYF.

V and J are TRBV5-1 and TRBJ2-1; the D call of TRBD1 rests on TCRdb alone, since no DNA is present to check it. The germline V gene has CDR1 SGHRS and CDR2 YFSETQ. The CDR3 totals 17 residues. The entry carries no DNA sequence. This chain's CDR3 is CASSLALLQSSYNEQFF.

This CDR3 reads CASSTLGVGTGGLITEAFF. V gene TRBV7-9 combines with J gene TRBJ1-1; TCRdb outputs TRBD1, but without DNA this stays unchecked. The CDR3 runs 19 residues. Only the protein sequence is given. Germline values: CDR1 SEHNR, CDR2 FQNEAQ (reference sequence).

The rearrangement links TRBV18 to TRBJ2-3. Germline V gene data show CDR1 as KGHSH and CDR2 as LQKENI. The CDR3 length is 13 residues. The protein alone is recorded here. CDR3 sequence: CASSPPSTDTQYF.